Each of the 18 T cell receptor beta chains below was sequenced from the same sample in a study of Ad26.COV2.S vaccination and SARS-CoV-2 variants. Treatment in this sample: roughly 20 received Ad26.COV2.S at low or high dose, single or two shots; roughly 5 received placebo; per-sample allocation not given. Vaccine and placebo recipients were sampled on day 63 after the first injection. The repertoire was sequenced with immunoSEQ multiplex PCR; TCRdb's copy has only in-frame clones and lacks some. This sample has 440,000 or so clones, with 80% to 95% found just once. Sample: peripheral blood, taken in a trial of Ad26.COV2.S vaccine versus placebo. The source of these receptors is a person aged 18-60 years who received the Ad26.COV2.S COVID-19 vaccine or a placebo.

The chain has TRBV24-1 and TRBJ1-5, with D possibly matching TRBD1 (5 bases). CDR3 length equals 15 residues. Trimming removed 5 bases at V and 0 bases at J, with 10 bases between. Germline assignment: CDR1 KGHDR and CDR2 SFDVKD. CDR3 protein: CATSGVGGSNQPQHF. The CDR3 coding sequence is TGTGCCACCAGTGGGGTCGGGGGTAGCAATCAGCCCCAGCATTTT.

The gene calls are TRBV21-1 and TRBJ2-7; the table's D call, TRBD1, was not checked against the DNA. TRBV21-1 is a pseudogene segment. The CDR3 has 16 residues. In nucleotides, the CDR3 is TGTGCCAGCAGCCCCCCTCCGGGACAGGGGCCCTACGAGCAGTACTTC. Encoded protein: CASSPPPGQGPYEQYF.

Here the CDR3 DNA reads TGTGCCAGTAGTATGTTGGGCACAGATACGCAGTATTTT. Translated: CASSMLGTDTQYF. The chain has TRBV19 and TRBJ2-3; D call uncertain. The CDR3 is 13 residues long. Germline V gives CDR1 LNHDA, CDR2 SQIVND (reference sequence). Trimming took off 3 bases at V and 1 base at J, with 5 bases between the two ends.

The V call is TRBV6-5, the J call TRBJ2-1; a possible D gene is TRBD2 (5 bases). There are 15 residues in the CDR3. Trimming took 9 bases from V and 1 from J, leaving 16 bases between them. CDR1 is MNHEY, CDR2 SVGAGI, per germline. The CDR3: CASIPPSGSYNEQFF. The CDR3, as DNA: TGTGCCAGTATACCCCCATCGGGGTCCTACAATGAGCAGTTCTTC.

This chain uses TRBV7-2 with TRBJ2-7, with D maybe TRBD2 (6 bases). Trimming stripped 3 bases from V and 0 bases from J, with 12 bases between. This CDR3 region has 15 residues. The germline V gene encodes CDR1 SGHTA and CDR2 FQGNSA. CDR3 bases: TGTGCCAGCAGCTTTAGCGGAGCCGTCTCCTACGAGCAGTACTTC. This gives the protein CASSFSGAVSYEQYF.

The chain uses TRBV6-5 and TRBJ2-7; D remains unclear. Trimming took 5 bases from V and 6 from J, leaving 14 bases between them. Germline values: CDR1 MNHEY, CDR2 SVGAGI. The CDR3 runs to 13 residues. CDR3 sequence: CASSPLRLGEQYF. CDR3 coding DNA: TGTGCCAGCAGTCCCCTTAGGTTAGGCGAGCAGTACTTC.

The genes are TRBV7-9 and TRBJ2-1; D perhaps matches TRBD2 (5 bases). V lost 1 base and J 8 bases, leaving 12 bases between the germline ends. Germline lookup yields CDR1 SEHNR and CDR2 FQNEAQ (reference sequence). The CDR3 loop spans 14 amino acids. The chain's CDR3 is CASSLVSGGDEQFF. For the CDR3, the DNA is TGTGCCAGCAGCTTAGTGAGCGGCGGCGATGAGCAGTTCTTC.

This clone was observed once. This chain links TRBV7-2 with TRBJ2-1, with D unresolved. Trimming cost V 6 bases and J 5 bases, with 14 bases left between them. Germline V lookup: CDR1 SGHTA, CDR2 FQGNSA. This CDR3 comprises 14 residues. CDR3 nucleotides: TGTGCCAGCAGATACCACAGTGTGAACAATGAGCAGTTCTTC. Protein: CASRYHSVNNEQFF.

The chain is built from TRBV3-1 (or the pseudogene TRBV3-2) and TRBJ2-3; 8 bases align to TRBD2. This CDR3 is built from 16 residues. The germline CDR1 and CDR2 sequences are LGHDT and YNNKEL (reference sequence). J was trimmed by 2 bases and V by 4 bases; bases with no gene match: 8. The CDR3 bases are TGTGCCAGCAGCCTCAGCGGGAGTACCTTCACAGATACGCAGTATTTT. This translates into CASSLSGSTFTDTQYF.

The chain carries TRBV3-1 (or the pseudogene TRBV3-2) and TRBJ2-7; TRBD2 matches 12 bases. This CDR3 comprises 18 residues. CDR1 and CDR2 (germline): LGHDT, YNNKEL (reference sequence). V gave up 4 bases and J gave up 0 bases; unmatched junction bases: 10. Written as DNA, the CDR3 is TGTGCCAGCAGCCCCCTTGGGCTAGCGGGGGGGAGCTCCTACGAGCAGTACTTC. Encoded protein: CASSPLGLAGGSSYEQYF.

CDR3 sequence (DNA): TGCGCCAGCAGCCAAGGGACAGGGGAAGGGTATGGCTACACCTTC. Protein product: CASSQGTGEGYGYTF. The chain couples TRBV4-1 to TRBJ1-2, with 9 positions matching TRBD1. V was pared by 1 base and J by 5 bases, with 5 bases of the junction left unmatched. Germline V CDR1 and CDR2: MGHRA, YSYEKL. The CDR3 is 15 residues long.

This chain joins TRBV2 and TRBJ2-7; TRBD1 agrees at 9 bases. The junction had 8 bases not matched to a gene; V was cut back by 6 bases and J by 2 bases. In germline, CDR1 is SNHLY, CDR2 FYNNEI. This CDR3 spans 15 amino acids. CDR3 region: CASRNPGTGTYEQYF. DNA for the CDR3: TGTGCCAGCAGAAATCCCGGGACAGGGACCTACGAGCAGTACTTC.

The chain links TRBV18 to TRBJ2-1, with 8 bases matching TRBD1. Germline-derived CDR1 and CDR2 are KGHSH and LQKENI. This CDR3 has 16 residues. Unmatched junction bases numbered 5, after V lost 1 base and J lost 3 bases. The CDR3 loop reads CASSPRGTGYYNEQFF. The CDR3 DNA reads TGTGCCAGCTCACCACGTGGGACAGGTTACTACAATGAGCAGTTCTTC. Based on the CDR3 plus reference TRBV18 and TRBJ2-1, the full variable domain is NAGVMQNPRHLVRRRGQEARLRCSPMKGHSHVYWYRQLPEEGLKFMVYLQKENIIDESGMPKERFSAEFPKEGPSILRIQQVVRGDSAAYFCASSPRGTGYYNEQFFGPGTRLTVL.

V is TRBV2 and J is TRBJ1-1, with TRBD1 identical over 10 bases. From germline, CDR1 is SNHLY and CDR2 FYNNEI. V gave up 6 bases and J gave up 1 base; unmatched junction bases: 5. CDR3 length equals 15 residues. The CDR3 bases are TGTGCCAGCAGGAGACAGGGGGCCCGGAACACTGAAGCTTTCTTT. Translated, it gives CASRRQGARNTEAFF.

V and J are TRBV19 and TRBJ2-1; tentative D call: TRBD2 (7 bases). Germline V lookup: CDR1 LNHDA, CDR2 SQIVND (reference sequence). This CDR3 has 14 amino acids. With 6 bases removed from V and 6 bases from J, the gap between germline ends came to 15 bases. DNA of the CDR3: TGTGCCAGTAGCCCCGGGGGGCCTCTCAATGAGCAGTTCTTC. This gives the protein CASSPGGPLNEQFF.

This chain connects TRBV3-1 (or the pseudogene TRBV3-2) to TRBJ2-5; the D gene is possibly TRBD2 (6 bases). Germline V gene sequence: CDR1 LGHDT, CDR2 YNNKEL (reference sequence). This CDR3 is 17 amino acids long. V was cut by 0 bases and J by 2 bases, with 16 bases left in between. The CDR3 sequence: CASSQDPGDWTQETQYF. The CDR3 DNA reads TGTGCCAGCAGCCAAGACCCCGGGGACTGGACGCAAGAGACCCAGTACTTC.

The chain uses TRBV13 and TRBJ2-7, with 7 bases that match TRBD1. The CDR3 sequence is 14 residues long. J lost 2 bases, V lost 4 bases, and 5 bases had no gene match. CDR1 PRHDT and CDR2 FYEKMQ come from the germline V gene (reference sequence). CDR3 sequence reads: CASSSPGQTYEQYF. The DNA of the CDR3 is TGTGCCAGCAGCTCCCCGGGACAGACCTACGAGCAGTACTTC.

The chain combines TRBV30 with TRBJ1-2, with D perhaps TRBD1 (6 bases). Germline V gene sequence: CDR1 GTSNPN, CDR2 SVGIG (reference sequence). V shed 3 bases and J shed 6 bases, with 17 bases lying between them. CDR3 length: 14 amino acids. This CDR3 reads CAWSPGQWEDGYTF. The CDR3 bases are TGTGCCTGGAGCCCCGGACAGTGGGAGGATGGCTACACCTTC.